This TCR beta chain was retrieved from a study of cytomegalovirus exposure and HLA in healthy donors. Overall study: Early release data held about 92 million unique TCRs from HLA-typed donors. Study conclusions and caveats: Later on, an analysis found that several of the most significant clusters appeared to be linked to common viral pathogens, which included parvovirus B19. Segments of the TCR beta V type were, in most cases, productive about 87% or about 30% of the time in an earlier analysis. Across donors, most TCRs were seen rarely, yet some public ones were widespread.

This clone was recorded once. The antigen remains unidentified. The V and J ends lost 6 bases and 1 base respectively, with 18 bases between them. The CDR3 sequence is 16 residues long. From germline, CDR1 is SGHTA and CDR2 FQGNSA. PCR involved 60 Vbeta and 13 Jbeta primers. Sequencing was performed with immunoSEQ multiplex PCR; in TCRdb, only in-frame clones are kept and a portion is missing. This table has about 130,000 clones, approximately 80% appearing once. Sequencing used PBMCs. The chain uses TRBV7-2 and TRBJ1-2, with D perhaps TRBD1 (6 bases). This receptor was taken from a girl aged 2 to 9 in good health and CMV-seronegative. CDR3 amino acids: CASSSGDPHINYGYTF. The CDR3 DNA reads as TGTGCCAGCAGTTCAGGGGATCCCCATATTAACTATGGCTACACCTTC.